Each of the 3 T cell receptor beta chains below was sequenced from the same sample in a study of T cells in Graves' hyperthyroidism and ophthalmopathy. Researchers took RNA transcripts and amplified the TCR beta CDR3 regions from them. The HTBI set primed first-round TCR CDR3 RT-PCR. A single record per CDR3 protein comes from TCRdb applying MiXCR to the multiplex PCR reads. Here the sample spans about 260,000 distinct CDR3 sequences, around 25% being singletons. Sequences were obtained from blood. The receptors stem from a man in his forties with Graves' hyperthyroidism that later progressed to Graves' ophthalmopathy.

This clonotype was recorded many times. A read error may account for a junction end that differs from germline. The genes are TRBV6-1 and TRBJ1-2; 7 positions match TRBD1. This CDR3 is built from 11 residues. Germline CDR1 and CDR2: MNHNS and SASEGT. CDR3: CASSPGRGLAF. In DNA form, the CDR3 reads TGTGCCAGCAGTCCCGGTAGGGGGCTCGCCTTC.

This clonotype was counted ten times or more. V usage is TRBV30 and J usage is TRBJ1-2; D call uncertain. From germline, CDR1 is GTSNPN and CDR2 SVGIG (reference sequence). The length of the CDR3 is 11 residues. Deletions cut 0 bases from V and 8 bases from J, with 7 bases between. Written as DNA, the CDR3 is TGTGCCTGGAGTGTAGAGGGAGGCTACACCTTC. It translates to CAWSVEGGYTF.

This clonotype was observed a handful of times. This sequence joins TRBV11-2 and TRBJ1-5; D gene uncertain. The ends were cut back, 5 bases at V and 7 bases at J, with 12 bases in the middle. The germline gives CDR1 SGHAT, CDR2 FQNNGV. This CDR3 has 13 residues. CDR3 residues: CASSPYLLQPQHF. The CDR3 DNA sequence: TGTGCCAGCAGCCCCTACCTCCTACAGCCCCAGCATTTT.